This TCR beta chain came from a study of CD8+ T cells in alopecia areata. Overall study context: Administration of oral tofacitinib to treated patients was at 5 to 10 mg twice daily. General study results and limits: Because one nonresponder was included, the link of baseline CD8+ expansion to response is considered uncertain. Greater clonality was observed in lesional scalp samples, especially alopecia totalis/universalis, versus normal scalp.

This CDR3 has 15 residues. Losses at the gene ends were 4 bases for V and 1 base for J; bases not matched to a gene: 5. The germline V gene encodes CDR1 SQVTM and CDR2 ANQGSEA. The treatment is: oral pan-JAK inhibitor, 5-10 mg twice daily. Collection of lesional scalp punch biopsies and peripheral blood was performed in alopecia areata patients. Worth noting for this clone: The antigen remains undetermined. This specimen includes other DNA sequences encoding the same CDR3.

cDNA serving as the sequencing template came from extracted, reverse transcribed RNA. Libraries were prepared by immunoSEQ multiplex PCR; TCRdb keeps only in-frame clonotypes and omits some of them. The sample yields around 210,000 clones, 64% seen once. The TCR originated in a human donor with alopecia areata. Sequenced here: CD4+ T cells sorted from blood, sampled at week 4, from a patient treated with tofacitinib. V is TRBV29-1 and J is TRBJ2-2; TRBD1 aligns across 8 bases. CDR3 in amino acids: CSVGLGQGNTGELFF. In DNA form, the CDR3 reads TGCAGCGTTGGGCTCGGACAGGGGAACACCGGGGAGCTGTTTTTT.